This entry is about one TCR beta chain. The antigen is undetermined. The CDR3 has 16 amino acids. The germline V gene has CDR1 MGHRA and CDR2 YSYEKL. Trimming removed 8 bases from V and 2 bases from J; junction bases left unmatched: 8. Clones were sequenced by immunoSEQ multiplex PCR, and TCRdb holds only the in-frame ones, with some missing. The repertoire includes some 30,000 clones, 85% to 95% of them detected once, and approximately 7.6% sits in the top ten. The source of the sample is a study of T cells in tuberculosis. Study observations and caveats: The TCR-beta difference was not significant; alpha differences partly reflected length.

This receptor was obtained from a donor between 10 and 35 years old with latent tuberculosis or without tuberculosis infection. Some clones in this sample may be carry-over from other donors' samples. V gene TRBV4-1 combines with J gene TRBJ2-5; TRBD2 matches 13 bases. Input material: PBMCs. In nucleotides, the CDR3 is TGCGCCAGCTCGAAACCGGGACTAGCGGGACAAGAGACCCAGTACTTC. Translated: CASSKPGLAGQETQYF.